These T cell receptor beta chains were read from a single sample in a study of blood T cell repertoires in COVID-19. Data came from immunoSEQ multiplex PCR; TCRdb stores just in-frame clones and leaves some out. This sample yields roughly 200,000 clones, of which 88% are seen a single time; around 1.5% belongs to the top ten. Source material: peripheral blood. Receptor source: a man between 18 and 29 years old with active or convalescent COVID-19. The CDR3 runs from the conserved cysteine through the conserved F or W. The D gene is left open where the match is weak.

D gene | J gene | V gene | CDR3 protein
TRBD2 | TRBJ2-5 | TRBV3-1/TRBV3-2 | CASSLSSGRAGETQYF
TRBD1 | TRBJ2-2 | TRBV18 | CASSPRQGAGELFF
. | TRBJ1-3 | TRBV4-2 | CASSQESGVGPADTIYF
. | TRBJ1-5 | TRBV19 | CASSMIGGSNQPQHF
. | TRBJ2-4 | TRBV14 | CASSQEWAQGTKKNIQYF
. | TRBJ1-2 | TRBV28 | CASSADSGYGYTF
. | TRBJ1-3 | TRBV29-1 | CSVGQFSGNTIYF
. | TRBJ1-1 | TRBV28 | CAANRGVNTEAFF
. | TRBJ2-5 | TRBV2 | CASSGGREETQYF
. | TRBJ2-1 | TRBV2 | CASPEGGLASNNEQFF
TRBD1 | TRBJ2-7 | TRBV6-2/TRBV6-3 | CASSYPRTGVYEQYF
TRBD1 | TRBJ2-7 | TRBV28 | CASSPTGGPYEQYF
. | TRBJ1-2 | TRBV11-2 | CASSLDRGGSGGYTF
TRBD1 | TRBJ2-7 | TRBV7-9 | CASSLGTGLSSYEQYF
TRBD1 | TRBJ2-1 | TRBV28 | CASSLIGTGPYNEQFF
. | TRBJ1-2 | TRBV19 | CASTSLYGYTF
. | TRBJ1-5 | TRBV6-1 | CASSEGLMRGNQPQHF
. | TRBJ1-1 | TRBV30 | CAWSVFGGAGTEAFF
. | TRBJ2-3 | TRBV4-2 | CASSPRRRDTQYF
. | TRBJ2-1 | TRBV11-2 | CASSLGSFWESSYNEQFF
. | TRBJ2-7 | TRBV19 | CASSIAEVNYEQYF
TRBD1 | TRBJ2-5 | TRBV19 | CASSIGTGETQYF
TRBD1 | TRBJ2-2 | TRBV27 | CATTTGPLPTGELFF
. | TRBJ1-2 | TRBV7-2 | CASSLAALTYGYTF
. | TRBJ1-2 | TRBV4-1 | CASSQEGPTNYGYTF
TRBD1 | TRBJ1-5 | TRBV7-9 | CASSRGTGNNQPQHF
. | TRBJ1-1 | TRBV6-5 | CASSLRDTEAFF
TRBD2 | TRBJ2-1 | TRBV30 | CAWTRLAGGEQFF
TRBD1 | TRBJ2-7 | TRBV11-2 | CASSLDPGQGSFF
TRBD2 | TRBJ2-3 | TRBV18 | CASSPSGSTDTQYF
. | TRBJ1-2 | TRBV7-9 | CASSLLVEGWFTF
. | TRBJ1-1 | TRBV12-3/TRBV12-4 | CASRGDSNTEAFF
TRBD1 | TRBJ2-7 | TRBV14 | CASSQDYGTGPARAGEQYF
. | TRBJ1-2 | TRBV6-5 | CASSYRGLNYGYTF
. | TRBJ1-1 | TRBV6-5 | CASSYSSRVLGTEAFF
TRBD1 | TRBJ1-5 | TRBV2 | CASSRTGDEPQHF
. | TRBJ1-4 | TRBV15 | CATSTATGTSLEKLFF